These 25 T cell receptor beta chains originate from one sample sequenced in a study of lymphopenia after photon versus proton radiotherapy. TCRdb's table, derived via immunoSEQ multiplex PCR, lists solely in-frame clones and lacks some. The table shows roughly 63,000 clones, with approximately 84% occurring only once. This sample comprised peripheral blood, obtained from a patient treated with proton-based radiotherapy. These receptor sequences come from a man in his 60s with pancreatic cancer.

The V call is TRBV5-5, the J call TRBJ2-7; no clear D gene. Germline assignment: CDR1 SGHKS and CDR2 YYEKEE (reference sequence). V lost 3 bases and J lost 2, with 9 bases in between. The CDR3 runs 13 residues. The CDR3 is CASSWEQTYEQYF. The DNA for the CDR3 is TGTGCCAGCAGCTGGGAACAAACCTACGAGCAGTACTTC.

V and J are TRBV29-1 and TRBJ1-5, with D perhaps matching TRBD1 (6 bases). Between the trimmed V and J ends, which lost 4 bases and 3 bases, there was a span of 10 bases. The CDR3 extends over 13 amino acids. The V gene's germline CDR1 is SQVTM and CDR2 ANQGSEA. The CDR3 loop is CSVGSGVNQPQHF. In DNA, the CDR3 is TGCAGCGTTGGGTCAGGGGTCAATCAGCCCCAGCATTTT. Full variable domain (rest looked up from reference TRBV29-1 and TRBJ1-5): SAVISQKPSRDICQRGTSLTIQCQVDSQVTMMFWYRQQPGQSLTLIATANQGSEATYESGFVIDKFPISRPNLTFSTLTVSNMSPEDSSIYLCSVGSGVNQPQHFGDGTRLSIL.

Written as DNA, the CDR3 is TGTGCCAGCAGCCCACTAGCGGGAGGCAGCACAGATACGCAGTATTTT. It translates to CASSPLAGGSTDTQYF. This chain uses TRBV6-6 with TRBJ2-3, with 12 bases identical to TRBD2. The V gene's germline CDR1 is MNHNY and CDR2 SVGAGI (reference sequence). The V and J ends lost 6 bases and 0 bases, in that order; junction bases with no gene match: 4. The CDR3 contains 16 residues.

The chain couples TRBV5-5 to TRBJ2-7; TRBD1 aligns across 7 bases. In germline, CDR1 is SGHKS, CDR2 YYEKEE (reference sequence). V trimming: 2 bases; J trimming: 6 bases; junction bases outside the gene matches: 11. CDR3 length: 15 amino acids. The CDR3 loop reads CASSFSGQYYSEQYF. CDR3 sequence (DNA): TGTGCCAGCAGCTTTTCGGGACAGTACTACTCCGAGCAGTACTTC.

The rearrangement links TRBV14 to TRBJ2-7; 8 bases agree with TRBD1. The CDR3 runs to 15 residues. V lost 2 bases, J lost 6 bases, and 9 bases stayed unmatched. CDR1 and CDR2 from the germline V gene are SGHDN and FVKESK. The CDR3, as DNA: TGTGCCAGCAGCCAAACCGGACAGGGAAGTGGCGAGCAGTACTTC. It is translated as CASSQTGQGSGEQYF.

In the case of this clone: The germline gene is not matched at one end of the junction; a read error may be the cause. The rearrangement joins TRBV7-2 to TRBJ1-2; maybe TRBD1 (5 bases). This CDR3 spans 17 amino acids. Germline CDR1 and CDR2: SGHTA and FQGNSA. The CDR3 loop is CASSIALLTAPNYGYTF. Here the CDR3 DNA reads TGTGCCAGCAGCATAGCCCTACTGACAGCCCCTAACTATGGCTACACCTTC.

This chain uses TRBV6-5 with TRBJ1-1; possible D gene TRBD1, 5 bases. This CDR3 is built from 13 residues. Trimming pared 7 bases from V and 4 bases from J, leaving 13 bases between. Germline CDR1 reads MNHEY; CDR2 reads SVGAGI. The CDR3 here is CASNGQGGTEAFF. The CDR3, as DNA: TGTGCCAGCAATGGGCAGGGAGGCACTGAAGCTTTCTTT.

The chain is built from TRBV5-1 and TRBJ1-4, with D uncertain. Germline CDR1 is SGHRS and CDR2 is YFSETQ. V gave up 0 bases and J gave up 8 bases, with 8 bases separating them. CDR3 length: 13 residues. The CDR3: CASSLVPREKLFF. CDR3 DNA sequence: TGCGCCAGCAGCTTGGTCCCGAGGGAAAAACTGTTTTTT.

This clone was counted once. CDR3 bases: TGTGCCAGCAGTTATAGCTCCAGGGGGACTAACTCACCCCTCCACTTT. Its translation is CASSYSSRGTNSPLHF. This rearrangement joins TRBV5-4 to TRBJ1-6; 7 bases fit TRBD1. This CDR3 is 16 amino acids long. V trimming: 5 bases; J trimming: 10 bases; junction bases outside the gene matches: 15. Looked up from germline, CDR1 is SGHNT and CDR2 is YYREEE (reference sequence).

This chain links TRBV27 with TRBJ2-7, with 11 bases fitting TRBD2. J was trimmed by 2 bases and V by 0 bases; bases with no gene match: 6. The germline V gene has CDR1 MNHEY and CDR2 SMNVEV (reference sequence). This CDR3 spans 17 amino acids. CDR3 amino acids: CASSLSTLAGVPYEQYF. In nucleotides, the CDR3 is TGTGCCAGCAGTTTATCGACACTAGCGGGGGTGCCCTACGAGCAGTACTTC.

The rearrangement links TRBV28 to TRBJ1-2, with 11 positions matching TRBD1. The CDR3 runs 16 residues. Germline CDR1 is MDHEN and CDR2 is SYDVKM. V gave up 2 bases and J gave up 4 bases; unmatched junction bases: 6. CDR3: CASSLAGTGGTYGYTF. The CDR3 coding sequence is TGTGCCAGCAGTTTAGCCGGGACAGGGGGGACCTATGGCTACACCTTC.

The rearrangement links TRBV4-3 to TRBJ2-7, with 8 bases identical to TRBD1. The CDR3 totals 17 residues. In germline, CDR1 is LGHNA, CDR2 YSLEER. J gave up 0 bases and V 1 base, and 8 bases lay outside the gene matches. The CDR3 nucleotides read TGCGCCAGCAGCCAAGGTTTTGGACAGGGCGTCTCCTACGAGCAGTACTTC. It codes for CASSQGFGQGVSYEQYF.

The V and J genes are TRBV9 and TRBJ2-3, with D possibly TRBD1 on 5 matching bases. V was pared by 2 bases and J by 1 base, with 8 bases between. The CDR3 runs 14 residues. Germline CDR1 reads SGDLS; CDR2 reads YYNGEE. The CDR3 DNA reads TGTGCCAGCAGCGTTTCGACAGGCACAGATACGCAGTATTTT. This codes for CASSVSTGTDTQYF.

The chain combines TRBV6-1 with TRBJ2-6; the D call may be TRBD1 or TRBD2 (5 bases each). This CDR3 has 12 residues. CDR1 is MNHNS, CDR2 SASEGT, per germline. Trimming cost V 8 bases and J 4 bases, with 6 bases left between them. CDR3 loop: CASGTGANVLTF. In DNA form, the CDR3 reads TGTGCCAGCGGGACCGGGGCCAACGTCCTGACTTTC.

The chain joins TRBV6-1 to TRBJ1-1; D ambiguous. Germline CDR1 MNHNS, CDR2 SASEGT. This CDR3 has 13 amino acids. V dropped 4 bases and J dropped 3 bases, with 9 bases sitting between them. The CDR3 DNA reads as TGTGCCAGCAGTGTATTAGCTTACACTGAAGCTTTCTTT. This gives the protein CASSVLAYTEAFF.

The chain couples TRBV19 to TRBJ2-3; D may be TRBD2 (5 bases). Per the germline V gene, CDR1 is LNHDA and CDR2 is SQIVND (reference sequence). V shed 3 bases and J shed 2 bases, with 9 bases lying between them. The CDR3 is 14 amino acids. For the CDR3, the DNA is TGTGCCAGTAGTATCGGGGTTACCACAGATACGCAGTATTTT. Translation gives CASSIGVTTDTQYF.

The rearrangement uses TRBV21-1 and TRBJ2-1; TRBD2 is the table's D call, not checked against the DNA. TRBV21-1 is given as a pseudogene. The CDR3 contains 14 residues. The DNA for the CDR3 is TGTGCCAGCAGAAGAGGGAGCTCCTACAATGAGCAGTTCTTC. Its translation: CASRRGSSYNEQFF.

The chain recombines TRBV18 with TRBJ2-1; unclear D gene. V lost 1 base, J lost 8 bases, and 12 bases lay in between. This CDR3 has 14 residues. The germline V gene has CDR1 KGHSH and CDR2 LQKENI. The CDR3 DNA sequence: TGTGCCAGCTCACCACAGGCTATAACGGATGAGCAGTTCTTC. This translates into CASSPQAITDEQFF. The complete variable domain, with remaining parts taken from reference TRBV18 and TRBJ2-1, reads NAGVMQNPRHLVRRRGQEARLRCSPMKGHSHVYWYRQLPEEGLKFMVYLQKENIIDESGMPKERFSAEFPKEGPSILRIQQVVRGDSAAYFCASSPQAITDEQFFGPGTRLTVL.

The chain combines TRBV11-3 with TRBJ2-2, with TRBD1 as a possible D gene (6 bases). Germline lookup yields CDR1 SGHNT and CDR2 YENEEA. V shed 5 bases and J shed 1 base, with 11 bases lying between them. The CDR3 is 15 amino acids. Written as DNA, the CDR3 is TGTGCCAGCAGCCACCTGGGACAGAACACCGGGGAGCTGTTTTTT. It yields the protein CASSHLGQNTGELFF.

The CDR3 here is CASSQAVLFTGELFF. For the CDR3, the DNA is TGTGCCAGCAGCCAAGCTGTACTCTTCACCGGGGAGCTGTTTTTT. The chain uses TRBV14 and TRBJ2-2; D is ambiguous. The CDR3 contains 15 residues. V gave up 1 base and J gave up 4 bases, with 10 bases separating them. Germline values: CDR1 SGHDN, CDR2 FVKESK. The full variable domain, with the rest looked up from reference TRBV14 and TRBJ2-2, is EAGVTQFPSHSVIEKGQTVTLRCDPISGHDNLYWYRRVMGKEIKFLLHFVKESKQDESGMPNNRFLAERTGGTYSTLKVQPAELEDSGVYFCASSQAVLFTGELFFGEGSRLTVL.

V and J are TRBV6-6 and TRBJ2-7; possibly TRBD2 for D (6 bases). Germline V gives CDR1 MNHNY, CDR2 SVGAGI (reference sequence). The CDR3 spans 13 residues. Trimming took off 8 bases at V and 3 bases at J, with 14 bases between the two ends. CDR3 nucleotide sequence: TGTGCCAGCGGAAGGGACTTCCTCTACGAGCAGTACTTC. It specifies CASGRDFLYEQYF.

The chain links TRBV2 to TRBJ2-6; D is unclear. The CDR3 has 16 residues. V was pared by 6 bases and J by 0 bases, with 12 bases between. In germline, CDR1 is SNHLY, CDR2 FYNNEI. The CDR3 DNA sequence: TGTGCCAGCAGAGAATACCGTAGCTCTGGGGCCAACGTCCTGACTTTC. It specifies CASREYRSSGANVLTF.

The chain has TRBV7-6 and TRBJ2-7; maybe TRBD2 (5 bases). The V end was cut by 0 bases, the J end by 3 bases, with 12 bases between. The germline V gene encodes CDR1 SGHVS and CDR2 FNYEAQ. The CDR3 extends over 15 amino acids. The chain's CDR3 is CASSLAAGLNYEQYF. The CDR3, as DNA: TGTGCCAGCAGCTTAGCGGCCGGACTTAACTACGAGCAGTACTTC.

Only a few counts were recorded for this clone. The chain is built from TRBV28 and TRBJ2-7; tentative D call: TRBD2 (7 bases). The CDR3 is 12 amino acids. Germline V gene data show CDR1 as MDHEN and CDR2 as SYDVKM. The V and J ends lost 3 bases and 6 bases respectively, with 9 bases between them. The CDR3 region is CASSLAGAEQYF. The CDR3 DNA sequence: TGTGCCAGCAGTTTGGCGGGGGCCGAGCAGTACTTC.

V gene TRBV27 combines with J gene TRBJ2-1, with 13 bases fitting TRBD2. The CDR3 contains 17 residues. V lost 3 bases and J lost 8; bases outside the gene matches: 10. Germline loops: CDR1 MNHEY, CDR2 SMNVEV (reference sequence). The CDR3 nucleotides read TGTGCCAGCAGTTTTCGTTCCACTAGCGGGAGGGCCGATGAGCAGTTCTTC. Protein: CASSFRSTSGRADEQFF.